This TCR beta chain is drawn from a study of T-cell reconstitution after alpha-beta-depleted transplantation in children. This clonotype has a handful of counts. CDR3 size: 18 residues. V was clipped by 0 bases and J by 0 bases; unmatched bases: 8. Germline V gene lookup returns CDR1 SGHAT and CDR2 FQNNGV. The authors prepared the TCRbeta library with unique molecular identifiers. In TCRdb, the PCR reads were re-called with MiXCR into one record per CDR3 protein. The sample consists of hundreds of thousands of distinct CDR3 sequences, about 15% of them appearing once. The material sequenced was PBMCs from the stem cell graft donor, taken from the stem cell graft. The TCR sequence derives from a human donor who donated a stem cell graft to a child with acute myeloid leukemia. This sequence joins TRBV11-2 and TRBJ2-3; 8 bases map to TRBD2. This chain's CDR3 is CASSLEAGGRPSTDTQYF. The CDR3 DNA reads TGTGCCAGCAGCTTAGAGGCGGGGGGACGCCCTAGCACAGATACGCAGTATTTT. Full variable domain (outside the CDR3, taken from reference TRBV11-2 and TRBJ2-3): EAGVAQSPRYKIIEKRQSVAFWCNPISGHATLYWYQQILGQGPKLLIQFQNNGVVDDSQLPKDRFSAERLKGVDSTLKIQPAKLEDSAVYLCASSLEAGGRPSTDTQYFGPGTRLTVL.